The sequence of this T cell receptor beta chain was determined in a study of graft-versus-host responses after intestinal transplantation. Sequenced by immunoSEQ multiplex PCR; TCRdb stores in-frame clones only, minus some. This repertoire shows more than 9,000 clones, approximately 92% found once; its top ten account for around 5.2%. The CDR3 is 16 residues long. Germline CDR1 and CDR2: MGHRA and YSYEKL. V was clipped by 4 bases and J by 0 bases, with 16 bases between them. The chain carries TRBV4-1 and TRBJ2-7; D is perhaps TRBD1 (5 bases). The source is a human patient who received an intestinal transplant, so some T cells may come from the graft donor. The input for sequencing was PBMCs, taken almost 70 days after transplant. The chain's CDR3 is CASSPVSTGSSYEQYF. CDR3 DNA: TGCGCCAGCAGCCCAGTCTCAACAGGAAGCTCCTACGAGCAGTACTTC.